The 4 T cell receptor beta chains in this list originate from one sample, sequenced in a study of control samples from healthy donors and cancer patients. The repertoire was sequenced with immunoSEQ multiplex PCR; TCRdb's copy has only in-frame clones and lacks some. This table holds around 140,000 clones, under 95% found once. The sequenced sample was blood. The receptors were sampled from a man between 18 and 35 years old in good health.

The gene calls are TRBV6-1 and TRBJ1-6; no clear D. This CDR3 comprises 16 residues. Germline CDR1 reads MNHNS; CDR2 reads SASEGT. Trimming pared 3 bases from V and 10 bases from J, leaving 19 bases between. For the CDR3, the DNA is TGTGCCAGCAGTGATCCCCCCGGCGGATTCGGATCACCCCTCCACTTT. Encoded protein: CASSDPPGGFGSPLHF.

V and J are TRBV5-1 and TRBJ2-3; D gene uncertain. The ends were cut back, 0 bases at V and 2 bases at J, with 7 bases in the middle. From germline, CDR1 is SGHRS and CDR2 YFSETQ. The CDR3 contains 14 residues. CDR3 in DNA: TGCGCCAGCAGCTTGGAGGGTCCCACAGATACGCAGTATTTT. Translating gives CASSLEGPTDTQYF.

Of note for this clone: Distinct nucleotide sequences in the sample also encode this CDR3. The CDR3 DNA reads as TGTGCCAGCAGTTTGAGAACGGGTGGCACAGATACGCAGTATTTT. Translating gives CASSLRTGGTDTQYF. The chain couples TRBV28 to TRBJ2-3; D gene uncertain. Germline loops: CDR1 MDHEN, CDR2 SYDVKM. The V gene lost 3 bases and the J gene lost 1 base, with 11 bases spanning the gap. The CDR3 is 15 amino acids.

CDR3 loop: CASSPPGPRTQYF. CDR3 DNA: TGTGCCAGCAGTCCCCCGGGCCCCAGGACCCAGTACTTC. This chain joins TRBV27 and TRBJ2-5; D is unresolved. Germline-derived CDR1 and CDR2 are MNHEY and SMNVEV (reference sequence). This CDR3 region has 13 residues. V was shortened by 5 bases and J by 7 bases, with 14 bases between the two germline ends.